This TCR beta chain was recorded in a study of a mutant IDH1 vaccine in newly diagnosed glioma. At the level of the study: Vaccination followed radiotherapy alone by 4-6 weeks, or accompanied temozolomide cycles.

The CDR3 spans 11 residues. Germline lookup yields CDR1 SGHVS and CDR2 FQNEAQ. Trimming took 5 bases from V and 12 from J, leaving 8 bases between them. Time point given: week 5, during vaccination. All doses held 300 ug of mutant IDH1 20-mer peptide, with topical imiquimod. New WHO grade 3 or 4 IDH1-mutant, ATRX-lost astrocytomas were present in all donors. The protocol was immunoSEQ multiplex PCR, while the TCRdb copy is restricted to in-frame clones and leaves out a portion. The data show approximately 60,000 clones, roughly 80% seen once. Study-level points and caveats: Pseudoprogression looked unconnected to shifts in top peripheral T cell clonotypes.

Details on this clone: Its antigen remains unknown.

The TCR sequence derives from a woman aged 18-35 years with glioma. Some clones in this sample may be carry-over from other donors' samples. The sequencing here drew on PBMCs, taken from a glioma patient whose treatment included an IDH1 peptide vaccine. This rearrangement joins TRBV7-8 to TRBJ1-6; D not certain. In DNA form, the CDR3 reads TGTGCCAGCAGCGCCCCGGGACCCCTCCACTTT. Amino acid sequence: CASSAPGPLHF.